Below, 14 T cell receptor beta chains from the same sample are listed, as sequenced in a study of shared clonotypes between healthy human individuals. Method: immunoSEQ multiplex PCR; TCRdb's copy keeps in-frame clones and lacks some. The sample holds 2 million to 3 million clones, more than 80% seen once. Material for sequencing was naive CD4+ T cells sorted from blood. The subset: CD45RA+ positively selected. The receptors here all came from a man aged 18 to 35 in good health.

The genes are TRBV18 and TRBJ1-2, with TRBD1 as a possible D gene (5 bases). The length of the CDR3 is 13 residues. V was trimmed by 2 bases and J by 10 bases, leaving 14 bases between them. Looked up from germline, CDR1 is KGHSH and CDR2 is LQKENI. The CDR3 DNA reads TGTGCCAGCTCACCAGGGGACGGGGTGGCCTACACCTTC. The encoded protein is CASSPGDGVAYTF.

The V call is TRBV2, the J call TRBJ1-5, with D perhaps matching TRBD1 (6 bases). The CDR3 runs to 15 residues. Germline lookup yields CDR1 SNHLY and CDR2 FYNNEI. Trimming stripped 7 bases from V and 1 base from J, with 14 bases between. CDR3 in amino acids: CASIKAGGSNQPQHF. The CDR3, as DNA: TGTGCCAGCATTAAGGCTGGGGGCAGCAATCAGCCCCAGCATTTT.

The chain combines TRBV5-8 with TRBJ2-3, with 9 bases lining up with TRBD2. Germline CDR1 is SGHTS and CDR2 is YDEGEE. The trim removed 1 base at V and 1 base at J, leaving 4 bases unmatched. The length of the CDR3 is 16 residues. DNA for the CDR3: TGTGCCAGCAGCTTGTTTAGGACTAGCGGCACAGATACGCAGTATTTT. It encodes CASSLFRTSGTDTQYF. Together with reference TRBV5-8 and TRBJ2-3, the CDR3 gives the full variable domain: EAGVTQSPTHLIKTRGQQATLRCSPISGHTSVYWYQQALGLGLQFLLWYDEGEERNRGNFPPRFSGRQFPNYSSELNVNALELEDSALYLCASSLFRTSGTDTQYFGPGTRLTVL.

The chain employs TRBV30 and TRBJ2-5; D possibly matches TRBD1 or TRBD2 (7 bases each). CDR1 is GTSNPN, CDR2 SVGIG, per germline (reference sequence). V was pared by 3 bases and J by 13 bases, with 21 bases between. The CDR3 contains 13 residues. The DNA for the CDR3 is TGTGCCTGGAGGGAAGATCGACAGGGAGGGACGTACTTC. Encoded protein: CAWREDRQGGTYF. Using reference TRBV30 and TRBJ2-5 for the parts outside the CDR3, the full variable domain is SQTIHQWPATLVQPVGSPLSLECTVEGTSNPNLYWYRQAAGRGLQLLFYSVGIGQISSEVPQNLSASRPQDRQFILSSKKLLLSDSGFYLCAWREDRQGGTYFGPGTRLLVL.

The genes are TRBV30 and TRBJ2-3; the match to TRBD2 covers 11 bases. The CDR3 extends over 17 amino acids. Trimming at V came to 4 bases and at J to 4 bases, leaving 13 bases not matched to a gene. The germline CDR1 and CDR2 sequences are GTSNPN and SVGIG (reference sequence). Written as DNA, the CDR3 is TGTGCCTGGACCGATCCTACTAGCGGGAGAAGGTCAGATACGCAGTATTTT. As protein: CAWTDPTSGRRSDTQYF.

The chain carries TRBV4-3 and TRBJ1-6; 7 bases line up with TRBD1. Germline CDR1 and CDR2: LGHNA and YSLEER. CDR3 length: 16 amino acids. The V and J ends lost 0 bases and 6 bases, in that order; junction bases with no gene match: 5. CDR3 DNA sequence: TGCGCCAGCAGCCAAGATCCGGGACAGATTAATTCACCCCTCCACTTT. This translates into CASSQDPGQINSPLHF.

The chain couples TRBV14 to TRBJ2-1; 9 positions agree with TRBD2. After removal of 0 bases from V and 7 bases from J, the junction contained 4 bases not matched to a gene. This CDR3 spans 15 amino acids. Germline V gene lookup returns CDR1 SGHDN and CDR2 FVKESK. The CDR3: CASSQDRAGGNEQFF. DNA for the CDR3: TGTGCCAGCAGCCAAGATAGAGCGGGAGGAAATGAGCAGTTCTTC.

This rearrangement joins TRBV11-3 to TRBJ2-1; 9 bases are shared with TRBD2. In germline, CDR1 is SGHNT, CDR2 YENEEA. V gave up 4 bases and J gave up 7 bases; unmatched junction bases: 11. The CDR3 has 16 amino acids. The CDR3 reads CASSSGSGREGNEQFF. In nucleotides, the CDR3 is TGTGCCAGCAGCTCCGGTAGCGGGAGAGAGGGGAATGAGCAGTTCTTC.

The chain links TRBV5-1 to TRBJ2-1; 13 bases are a match to TRBD2. The V and J ends lost 3 bases and 6 bases, in that order; junction bases with no gene match: 9. The CDR3 consists of 17 residues. CDR1 SGHRS and CDR2 YFSETQ come from the germline V gene. The CDR3 protein is CASSSLGLAGPLNEQFF. The CDR3 DNA reads as TGCGCCAGCAGCTCCCTGGGACTAGCGGGACCACTCAATGAGCAGTTCTTC.

The J gene is TRBJ1-2, the V gene TRBV28; D is unresolved. Deletions cut 4 bases from V and 0 bases from J, with 12 bases between. The CDR3 is made up of 15 amino acids. The germline gives CDR1 MDHEN, CDR2 SYDVKM. CDR3 residues: CASSSFGFANYGYTF. In DNA, the CDR3 is TGTGCCAGCAGTTCCTTCGGTTTTGCTAACTATGGCTACACCTTC.

The chain employs TRBV12-5 and TRBJ2-7; a possible D gene is TRBD2 (6 bases). This CDR3 contains 13 residues. V was pared by 5 bases and J by 2 bases, with 10 bases between. The germline V gene encodes CDR1 LGHNT and CDR2 FRNRAP. Written as DNA, the CDR3 is TGTGCTAGTGGTGGAGGGGATACCTACGAGCAGTACTTC. Protein product: CASGGGDTYEQYF.

This clone has just one count. Here the CDR3 reads CAWTRVSEGRTEAFF. DNA of the CDR3: TGTGCCTGGACCAGGGTGAGTGAAGGGCGCACTGAAGCTTTCTTT. The V gene is TRBV30, the J gene TRBJ1-1; the D gene is possibly TRBD1 (5 bases). Germline V gene lookup returns CDR1 GTSNPN and CDR2 SVGIG (reference sequence). V gave up 4 bases and J gave up 4 bases, with 19 bases separating them. The CDR3 is made up of 15 amino acids.

The rearrangement uses TRBV30 and TRBJ1-1, with 9 bases matching TRBD1. The CDR3 sequence is 14 residues long. Germline lookup yields CDR1 GTSNPN and CDR2 SVGIG (reference sequence). V dropped 3 bases and J dropped 4; count of bases not matched to a gene: 6. Here the CDR3 DNA reads TGTGCCTGGAGGCACAGGGGGCGCGGCACTGAAGCTTTCTTT. This codes for CAWRHRGRGTEAFF.

This clone was observed a single time. This chain connects TRBV28 to TRBJ2-3; maybe TRBD1 (6 bases). In germline, CDR1 is MDHEN, CDR2 SYDVKM. V lost 4 bases and J lost 1, with 12 bases in between. CDR3 length: 15 residues. DNA of the CDR3: TGTGCCAGCAGTTCAACAGGGATGGGCACAGATACGCAGTATTTT. Protein product: CASSSTGMGTDTQYF.